Described below is a single T cell receptor beta chain sequence and its context. Its recognized antigen is unknown. Per-nucleotide qualities are absent, and no much larger clonotype sits a single base away. Peripheral blood CD8+ and CD4+ T cells from healthy donors, Susac syndrome patients and multiple sclerosis patients were profiled by high-throughput TCR beta sequencing. The healthy donors served as controls matched for age and sex. Bulk CD8+ and CD4+ T cells were purified by magnetic negative isolation, whereas CD8+ TEMRA cells were enriched by FACS. Blood was drawn into EDTA tubes, processed within 24 hours, and PBMCs were isolated by density gradient centrifugation. PBMCs intended for TCR sequencing were cryopreserved in liquid nitrogen and thawed later in a water bath at 37 degrees C. A purity of at least 90% was achieved for sorted or isolated CD4+, CD8+ and CD8+ TEMRA cells. RNA was extracted with the RNeasy kit and 0.5 to 1 ug was reverse transcribed using random hexamers. TCR beta CDR3 regions were amplified with the immunoSEQ multiplex PCR assay covering 54 Vbeta and 13 Jbeta segments. PCR amplification bias was corrected by using a synthetic template baseline for primer optimization and computational correction. On the study's bioinformatics: Only productive sequences were kept, with reads annotated to V, D and J genes according to IMGT and analyzed in immunoSEQ Analyzer. Clonality was computed as one minus Shannon entropy normalized by log2 of the number of productive unique sequences. For each patient and control, public and private clones were evaluated within the 100 most prevalent clones. Clones were defined as Susac-specific when absent from the healthy and MS cohorts, from about 1,100 published viral clones and from other ImmuneACCESS disease sequences. The public sequencing data were trimmed at Q25 with fastp and processed into clonotypes with MiXCR by TCRdb, which kept only in-frame beta chains. Records with the same CDR3 protein are collapsed into one entry carrying the most frequent genes and DNA. TCRdb assigned the V and J calls; the authors' analysis was not used. The table for this sample lists just under 150,000 distinct CDR3 sequences; approximately 94% of them were counted only once. The ten largest account for 0.075% to 0.1% of the sample.

The CDR3 holds 13 amino acids from the cysteine to the phenylalanine. Only the CDR3 region is kept as DNA, spanning 39 bases read in frame from base 1. Germline trimming: 3 bases from V, 6 bases from J; junction bases outside gene matches: 2. CDR1 and CDR2 were assigned from the germline V gene as KGHSH and LQKENI. This specimen comes from a study of CD8 T cells in Susac syndrome (dated by TCRdb to 2018 to 2020). Concerning the study at large: Repertoire sequencing was used to test whether CD8+ T cell activation and differentiation in Susac syndrome was antigen driven. Study-level results and caveats: The study acknowledged that relatively few individuals were included in the TCR sequencing and HLA analysis.

This TCR derives from a human donor in good health. The source material was CD4+ T cells from PBMCs. The sequence joins TRBV18 to TRBJ1-1; 9 bases in the junction line up with TRBD1. The CDR3 loop reads CASSPDRGAEAFF. The sequenced DNA is TGTGCCAGCTCACCGGACAGGGGAGCTGAAGCTTTCTTT.